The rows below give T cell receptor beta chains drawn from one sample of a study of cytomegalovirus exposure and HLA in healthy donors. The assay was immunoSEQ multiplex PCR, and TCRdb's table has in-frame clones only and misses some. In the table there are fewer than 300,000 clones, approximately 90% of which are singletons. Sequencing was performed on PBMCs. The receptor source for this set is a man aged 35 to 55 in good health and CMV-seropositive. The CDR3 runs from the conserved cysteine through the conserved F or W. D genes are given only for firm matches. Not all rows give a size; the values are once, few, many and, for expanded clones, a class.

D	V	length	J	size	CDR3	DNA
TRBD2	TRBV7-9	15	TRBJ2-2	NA	CASAGGLAGTGELFF	TGTGCCAGCGCGGGAGGACTAGCGGGGACCGGGGAGCTGTTTTTT
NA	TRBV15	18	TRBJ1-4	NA	CATSRDLSAGAGGEKLFF	TGTGCCACCAGCAGAGATCTTAGCGCGGGGGCCGGGGGGGAAAAACTGTTTTTT
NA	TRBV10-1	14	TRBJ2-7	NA	CASSESGRAYEQYF	TGCGCCAGCAGTGAGTCGGGCAGAGCCTACGAGCAGTACTTC
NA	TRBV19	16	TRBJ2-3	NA	CASSARSGTITDTQYF	TGTGCCAGTAGTGCCCGAAGCGGCACCATCACAGATACGCAGTATTTT
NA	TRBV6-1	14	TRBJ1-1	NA	CARPPGQVNTEAFF	TGTGCCAGACCCCCGGGACAAGTGAACACTGAAGCTTTCTTT
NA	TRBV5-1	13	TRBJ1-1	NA	CASSLETGRRSFF	TGCGCCAGCAGCTTGGAGACAGGCCGCAGGTCTTTCTTT
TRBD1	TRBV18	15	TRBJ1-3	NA	CASSPTGVSGNTIYF	TGTGCCAGCTCACCCACAGGGGTCTCTGGAAACACCATATATTTT
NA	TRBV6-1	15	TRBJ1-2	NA	CASSGPNRSPYGYTF	TGTGCCAGCAGTGGTCCCAACAGGAGTCCATATGGCTACACCTTC
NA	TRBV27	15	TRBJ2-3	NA	CASSSPGGGTDTQYF	TGTGCCAGCAGTTCCCCCGGGGGAGGAACAGATACGCAGTATTTT
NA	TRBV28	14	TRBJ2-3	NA	CASSPLTGTDTQYF	TGTGCCAGCAGTCCCCTTACAGGAACCGATACGCAGTATTTT
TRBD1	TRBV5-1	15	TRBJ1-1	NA	CASSWTGQGFTEAFF	TGCGCCAGCAGCTGGACGGGACAGGGGTTCACTGAAGCTTTCTTT
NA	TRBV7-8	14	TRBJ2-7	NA	CASSSKALGYEQYF	TGTGCCAGCAGCTCAAAAGCACTAGGCTACGAGCAGTACTTC
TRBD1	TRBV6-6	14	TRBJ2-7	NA	CASTFSQGAYEQYF	TGTGCCAGCACCTTCTCGCAGGGGGCCTACGAGCAGTACTTC
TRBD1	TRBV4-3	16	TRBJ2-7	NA	CASSQDMRQGNYEQYF	TGCGCCAGCAGCCAAGATATGAGACAGGGGAACTACGAGCAGTACTTC
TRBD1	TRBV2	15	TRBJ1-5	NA	CASRRGRGTNQPQHF	TGTGCCAGCAGGAGGGGCAGGGGGACGAATCAGCCCCAGCATTTT
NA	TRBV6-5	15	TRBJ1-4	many	CASRPGPRRGEKLFF	TGTGCCAGCAGGCCCGGACCCCGGAGGGGTGAAAAACTGTTTTTT
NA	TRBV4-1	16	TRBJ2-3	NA	CASSQVQRTSTDTQYF	TGCGCCAGCAGCCAAGTCCAGCGCACGAGCACAGATACGCAGTATTTT
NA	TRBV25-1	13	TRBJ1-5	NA	CASSDRSNQPQHF	TGTGCCAGCAGTGACAGGAGCAATCAGCCCCAGCATTTT
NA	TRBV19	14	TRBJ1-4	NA	CASSMAPTNEKLFF	TGTGCCAGTAGTATGGCTCCAACTAATGAAAAACTGTTTTTT
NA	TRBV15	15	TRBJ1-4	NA	CATSREAPGKEKLFF	TGTGCCACCAGCAGAGAAGCGCCCGGGAAGGAAAAACTGTTTTTT
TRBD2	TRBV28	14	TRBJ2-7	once	CASRRKVSGSPQYF	TGTGCCAGCAGACGCAAAGTTAGCGGGAGCCCGCAGTACTTC
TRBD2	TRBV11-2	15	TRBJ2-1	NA	CASSLAGGPYNEQFF	TGTGCCAGCAGCTTAGCGGGAGGGCCGTACAATGAGCAGTTCTTC
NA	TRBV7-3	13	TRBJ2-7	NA	CASSLFKGYEQYF	TGTGCCAGCAGCTTATTCAAGGGGTACGAGCAGTACTTC
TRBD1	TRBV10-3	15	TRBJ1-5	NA	CAISEFTGVNQPQHF	TGTGCCATCAGTGAGTTTACAGGGGTCAATCAGCCCCAGCATTTT
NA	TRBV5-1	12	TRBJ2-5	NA	CASSLVRETQYF	TGCGCCAGCAGCTTGGTCCGAGAGACCCAGTACTTC
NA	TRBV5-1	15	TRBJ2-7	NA	CASSLGRGQNYEQYF	TGCGCCAGCAGCTTGGGGAGGGGACAGAACTACGAGCAGTACTTC
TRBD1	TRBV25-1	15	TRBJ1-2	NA	CASSAFTGTGSGYTF	TGTGCCAGCAGTGCCTTTACCGGGACAGGGTCTGGCTACACCTTC